The rows below give T cell receptor beta chains drawn from one sample of a study of radiation and T cells in renal cell carcinoma. The table came from immunoSEQ multiplex PCR; TCRdb's copy has only in-frame clones and leaves some out. Of 90,000 to 100,000 clones in the sample, more than 65% were seen once. This specimen was blood, taken from a patient whose treatment included radiotherapy and nephrectomy. All receptors come from a man in his fifties or sixties with renal cell carcinoma. Both conserved end residues are part of each CDR3. Each record gives: D gene, V gene, clone size, J gene, CDR3 DNA, CDR3 protein. D genes are given only for firm matches. Rows may omit the clone size; those that give it use once, few, many or a size class.

>.|TRBV4-3|few|TRBJ2-2
TGCGCCAGCAGCCAAAGACGGGGACCCACCGGGGAGCTGTTTTTT
CASSQRRGPTGELFF
>.|TRBV6-5|.|TRBJ1-3
TGTGCCAGCAGTTACCGGACGGGGAGGTTGAATTTT
CASSYRTGRLNF
>TRBD1|TRBV28|.|TRBJ1-4
TGTGCCAGCAGTCGACAGGGGGAAAATGAAAAACTGTTTTTT
CASSRQGENEKLFF
>TRBD2|TRBV29-1|.|TRBJ2-1
TGCAGCGTTGCCCCTACAGCGGGAGGGGAAAATGAGCAGTTCTTC
CSVAPTAGGENEQFF
>.|TRBV11-1|medium-sized|TRBJ1-4
TGTGCCAGCAGTCAGGAGGGGACGAAACATGAAAAACTGTTTTTT
CASSQEGTKHEKLFF
>.|TRBV5-5|.|TRBJ2-5
TGTGCCAGCGACCTACTACCCCAAGAGACCCAGTACTTC
CASDLLPQETQYF
>TRBD1|TRBV6-5|.|TRBJ1-2
TGTGCCAGCAGTTTGACAGGGCGATACGGCTACACCTTC
CASSLTGRYGYTF
>TRBD1|TRBV5-1|.|TRBJ2-3
TGCGCCAGCAGCTTGTCAGGGGGCGCGGCCACAGATACGCAGTATTTT
CASSLSGGAATDTQYF
>.|TRBV4-1|.|TRBJ2-2
TGCGCCAGCAGCCAAGGATATCGGCAGACCGGGGAGCTGTTTTTT
CASSQGYRQTGELFF
>.|TRBV27|.|TRBJ2-7
TGTGCCAGCAGTCTTAGCCCTAGCTCCTACGAGCAGTACTTC
CASSLSPSSYEQYF
>TRBD2|TRBV7-6|.|TRBJ2-1
TGTGCCAGCAGCTTAGGGACTAGAGTGTCAAATGAGCAGTTCTTC
CASSLGTRVSNEQFF
>.|TRBV5-1|.|TRBJ2-1
TGCGCCAGCAGCTTGGGCATGGGGAGATACAATGAGCAGTTCTTC
CASSLGMGRYNEQFF
>TRBD1|TRBV6-1|once|TRBJ1-4
TGTGCCAGCAGGGAAGACAGGGTTCAGGAAAAACTGTTTTTT
CASREDRVQEKLFF
>.|TRBV7-2|few|TRBJ2-7
TGTGCCAGCAGCATTCGCGTACAGGGACGCGAGCAGTACTTC
CASSIRVQGREQYF
>.|TRBV7-3|.|TRBJ1-3
TGTGCCAGCAGCCCTAGGGGAGGCAGCTCTGGAAACACCATATATTTT
CASSPRGGSSGNTIYF
>TRBD1|TRBV27|medium-sized|TRBJ1-2
TGTGCCAGCGGGACAGGGAACTATGGCTACACCTTC
CASGTGNYGYTF
>.|TRBV10-2|.|TRBJ2-3
TGCGCCAGCAGGGACACAGATACGCAGTATTTT
CASRDTDTQYF
>TRBD1|TRBV7-2|.|TRBJ1-4
TGTGCCAGCAGCTTAGCAGGGGGCTCTAATGAAAAACTGTTTTTT
CASSLAGGSNEKLFF
>.|TRBV7-2|.|TRBJ2-5
TGTGCCAGCAGCTTAGCGACGTTTGGGGAGACCCAGTACTTC
CASSLATFGETQYF
>.|TRBV28|.|TRBJ2-7
TGTGCCAGCACCTTAGACCGGGTCTCCTACGAGCAGTACTTC
CASTLDRVSYEQYF
>.|TRBV7-3|.|TRBJ1-2
TGTGCCAGCAGCAGGACACCTGTCAACTATGGCTACACCTTC
CASSRTPVNYGYTF
>.|TRBV5-4|.|TRBJ1-1
TGTGCCAGCAGCCCTGGACGGGTTGTGACTGAAGCTTTCTTT
CASSPGRVVTEAFF